This T cell receptor (beta chain) was recovered during a study of CD8+CD57+ T cells in acquired aplastic anemia. The wider study: Each DNA sample taken from sorted CD4+ and CD8+ cells came to about 3.2 ug on average.

Germline V gene lookup returns CDR1 DFQATT and CDR2 SNEGSKA (reference sequence). The CDR3 has 16 residues. V trimming: 6 bases; J trimming: 7 bases; junction bases outside the gene matches: 21. Both TCR beta VDJ combination and CDR3 sequence profiling were carried out. Genomic DNA was the template for this profiling. A single record per CDR3 protein comes from TCRdb applying MiXCR to the reads. The sample records a few hundred thousand distinct CDR3 sequences, approximately 33% being singletons. This clonotype was detected only once. It was patients with CD8+CD57+ cell expansion by flow cytometry who were chosen for sequencing. Prior therapy had not been administered to any patient at the time of blood sampling.

The source material was sorted CD4+, CD8+, or CD8+CD57+ T cells (not recorded which) from PBMCs. This clonotype was obtained from a human donor with aplastic anemia. The rearrangement joins TRBV20-1 to TRBJ2-7, with TRBD1 matching over 7 bases. The CDR3 nucleotides are TGCAGTGCCATCACTCCTGAGGGACAGAGTCAAGGTGAGCAGTACTTC. Its translation is CSAITPEGQSQGEQYF.